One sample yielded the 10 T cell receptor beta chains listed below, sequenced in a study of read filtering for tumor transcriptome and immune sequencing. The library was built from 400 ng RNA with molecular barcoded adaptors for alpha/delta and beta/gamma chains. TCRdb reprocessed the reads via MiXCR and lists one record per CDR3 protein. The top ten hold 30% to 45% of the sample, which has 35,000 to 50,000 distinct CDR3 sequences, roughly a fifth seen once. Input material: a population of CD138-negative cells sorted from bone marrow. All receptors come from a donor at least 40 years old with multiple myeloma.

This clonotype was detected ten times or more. CDR3 nucleotides: TGCAGTGCTAGAGTTCCCGGGACCCTCTACGAGCAGTACTTC. Its translation is CSARVPGTLYEQYF. This rearrangement joins TRBV20-1 to TRBJ2-7; D could derive from TRBD1 or TRBD2 (5 bases each). Between the trimmed V and J ends, which lost 1 base and 3 bases, there was a span of 13 bases. Germline loops: CDR1 DFQATT, CDR2 SNEGSKA (reference sequence). The CDR3 totals 14 residues.

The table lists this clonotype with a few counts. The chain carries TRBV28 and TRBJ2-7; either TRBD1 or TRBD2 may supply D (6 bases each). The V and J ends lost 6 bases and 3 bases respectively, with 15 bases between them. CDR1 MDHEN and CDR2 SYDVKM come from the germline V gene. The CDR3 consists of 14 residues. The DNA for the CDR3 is TGTGCCAGCAGAGAGGAGGGGGAAGTCTACGAGCAGTACTTC. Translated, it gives CASREEGEVYEQYF.

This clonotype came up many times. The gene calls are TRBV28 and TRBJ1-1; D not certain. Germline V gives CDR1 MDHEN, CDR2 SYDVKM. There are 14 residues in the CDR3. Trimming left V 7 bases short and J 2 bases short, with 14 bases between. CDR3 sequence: CASIPPDPNTEAFF. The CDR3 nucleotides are TGTGCCAGCATCCCCCCGGACCCTAACACTGAAGCTTTCTTT. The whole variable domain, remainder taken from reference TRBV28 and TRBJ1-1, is DVKVTQSSRYLVKRTGEKVFLECVQDMDHENMFWYRQDPGLGLRLIYFSYDVKMKEKGDIPEGYSVSREKKERFSLILESASTNQTSMYLCASIPPDPNTEAFFGQGTRLTVV.

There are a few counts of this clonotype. The CDR3 is CASRGGRALYNEQFF. The CDR3 nucleotides are TGTGCCAGCAGAGGCGGGAGGGCCTTGTACAATGAGCAGTTCTTC. The gene calls are TRBV2 and TRBJ2-1; 9 positions agree with TRBD2. CDR1 is SNHLY, CDR2 FYNNEI, per germline. Trimming took 6 bases from V and 4 from J; bases not matched to a gene: 7. There are 15 residues in the CDR3.

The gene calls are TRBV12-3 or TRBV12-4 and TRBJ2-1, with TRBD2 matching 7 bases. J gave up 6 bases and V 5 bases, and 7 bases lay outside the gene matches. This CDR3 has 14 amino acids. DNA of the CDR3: TGTGCCAGCAGTCCTCGCGGGACTATCAATGAGCAGTTCTTC. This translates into CASSPRGTINEQFF.

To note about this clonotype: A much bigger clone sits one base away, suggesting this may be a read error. CDR3 sequence (DNA): TGCAGCGTTGAGAGAATGTTCCTACAGAGCACAGATACGCAGTATTTT. It codes for CSVERMFLQSTDTQYF. The V gene is TRBV29-1, the J gene TRBJ2-3; no clear D gene. The CDR3 totals 16 residues. CDR1 SQVTM and CDR2 ANQGSEA come from the germline V gene. The germline V and J ends were trimmed by 3 bases and 0 bases, with 16 bases remaining between them.

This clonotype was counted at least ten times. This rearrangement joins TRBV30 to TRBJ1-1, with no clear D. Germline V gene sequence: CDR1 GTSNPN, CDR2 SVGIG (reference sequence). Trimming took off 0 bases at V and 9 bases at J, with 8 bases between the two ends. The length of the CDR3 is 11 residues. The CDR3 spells CAWSVLGKAFF. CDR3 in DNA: TGTGCCTGGAGTGTACTTGGGAAAGCTTTCTTT. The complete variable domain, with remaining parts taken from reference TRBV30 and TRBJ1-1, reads SQTIHQWPATLVQPVGSPLSLECTVEGTSNPNLYWYRQAAGRGLQLLFYSVGIGQISSEVPQNLSASRPQDRQFILSSKKLLLSDSGFYLCAWSVLGKAFFGQGTRLTVV.

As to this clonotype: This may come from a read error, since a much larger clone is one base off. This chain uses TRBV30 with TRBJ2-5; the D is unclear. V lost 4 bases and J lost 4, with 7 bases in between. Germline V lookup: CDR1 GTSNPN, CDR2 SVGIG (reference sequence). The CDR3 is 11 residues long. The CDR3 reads CAWMVGETQYF. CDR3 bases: TGTGCCTGGATGGTAGGAGAGACCCAGTACTTC.

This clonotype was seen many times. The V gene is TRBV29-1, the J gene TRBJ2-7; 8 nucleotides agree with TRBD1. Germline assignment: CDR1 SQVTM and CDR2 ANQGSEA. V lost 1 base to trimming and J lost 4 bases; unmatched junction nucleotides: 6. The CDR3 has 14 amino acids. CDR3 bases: TGCAGCGTTGAAGTGTCAGGGGGCCGGTACGAGCAGTACTTC. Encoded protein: CSVEVSGGRYEQYF.

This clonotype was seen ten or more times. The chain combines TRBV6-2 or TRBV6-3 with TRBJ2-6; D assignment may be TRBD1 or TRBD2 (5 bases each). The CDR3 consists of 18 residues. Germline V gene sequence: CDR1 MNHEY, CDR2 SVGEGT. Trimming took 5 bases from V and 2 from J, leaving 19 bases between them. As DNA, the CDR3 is TGTGCCAGCAGTCCACTCGAGATGGGGGAAACTGGGGCCAACGTCCTGACTTTC. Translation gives CASSPLEMGETGANVLTF.